Listed below are T cell receptor beta chains from one sample, sequenced in a study of blood T cell repertoires in COVID-19. Assay used: immunoSEQ multiplex PCR; TCRdb lists only in-frame clones, some missing. The table lists 110,000 to 150,000 clones, 85% to 90% of them singletons. The sequenced sample consisted of peripheral blood. Receptors were obtained from a woman in her sixties with acute or convalescent COVID-19. The CDR3 runs from the conserved cysteine through the conserved F or W. The order of the fields is J gene, V gene, CDR3 protein.

J gene: TRBJ1-5; V gene: TRBV27; CDR3 protein: CASRPGQYSNQPQHF
J gene: TRBJ2-2; V gene: TRBV2; CDR3 protein: CASSGRDRQNTGELFF
J gene: TRBJ2-7; V gene: TRBV19; CDR3 protein: CASSGDRGGVDEQYF
J gene: TRBJ2-7; V gene: TRBV10-3; CDR3 protein: CAISRDSVSYEQYF
J gene: TRBJ1-1; V gene: TRBV11-2; CDR3 protein: CASSRGTGANTEAFF
J gene: TRBJ1-1; V gene: TRBV6-5; CDR3 protein: CASSRPGGGNTEAFF
J gene: TRBJ1-4; V gene: TRBV30; CDR3 protein: CAWTTGMNEKLFF
J gene: TRBJ2-1; V gene: TRBV27; CDR3 protein: CASSLTGPYNEQFF
J gene: TRBJ2-5; V gene: TRBV19; CDR3 protein: CASSGDRGYQETQYF
J gene: TRBJ2-1; V gene: TRBV24-1; CDR3 protein: CATSDHGQISGNEQFF
J gene: TRBJ1-1; V gene: TRBV28; CDR3 protein: CASPSGTGGLYTEAFF
J gene: TRBJ1-1; V gene: TRBV7-9; CDR3 protein: CASSPPSLQAEAFF
J gene: TRBJ2-1; V gene: TRBV6-6; CDR3 protein: CASSPTSGRFSSYNEQFF
J gene: TRBJ1-2; V gene: TRBV7-2; CDR3 protein: CASSPAAAVDYGYTF
J gene: TRBJ1-2; V gene: TRBV6-5; CDR3 protein: CASSYTTGTHYGYTF
J gene: TRBJ1-1; V gene: TRBV6-5; CDR3 protein: CASKRSGTANTEAFF
J gene: TRBJ1-1; V gene: TRBV7-9; CDR3 protein: CASSLAGGRSSGTEAFF
J gene: TRBJ1-2; V gene: TRBV24-1; CDR3 protein: CATSGSRQGGGYGYTF
J gene: TRBJ1-1; V gene: TRBV11-3; CDR3 protein: CASSLDRGVSPGQGATEAFF
J gene: TRBJ1-2; V gene: TRBV7-2; CDR3 protein: CASSLDSGVGGYTF
J gene: TRBJ1-3; V gene: TRBV7-9; CDR3 protein: CASSHGGQLSGNTIYF
J gene: TRBJ1-1; V gene: TRBV11-2; CDR3 protein: CASQPRTGEVEAFF
J gene: TRBJ1-1; V gene: TRBV7-9; CDR3 protein: CASSFRGTGGEAFF
J gene: TRBJ2-1; V gene: TRBV28; CDR3 protein: CATLSLSSSYNEQFF
J gene: TRBJ1-2; V gene: TRBV4-3; CDR3 protein: CASSLLRRTEYGYTF
J gene: TRBJ1-1; V gene: TRBV11-2; CDR3 protein: CASSLAGNSVSETEAFF
J gene: TRBJ2-7; V gene: TRBV5-1; CDR3 protein: CASRYGQGTYEQYF
J gene: TRBJ1-5; V gene: TRBV19; CDR3 protein: CASSITGGGQPQHF
J gene: TRBJ2-7; V gene: TRBV7-3; CDR3 protein: CASSLGGSPYEQYF
J gene: TRBJ2-7; V gene: TRBV9; CDR3 protein: CASSVAGEEQYF
J gene: TRBJ2-5; V gene: TRBV6-2/TRBV6-3; CDR3 protein: CASSYNWEKETQYF
J gene: TRBJ2-1; V gene: TRBV5-1; CDR3 protein: CASSDPGLAALNEQFF
J gene: TRBJ1-2; V gene: TRBV28; CDR3 protein: CASSLGTGGLGYGYTF
J gene: TRBJ2-1; V gene: TRBV29-1; CDR3 protein: CSVEEAGEGEQFF
J gene: TRBJ2-3; V gene: TRBV5-4; CDR3 protein: CASSFGRANTDTQYF
J gene: TRBJ1-1; V gene: TRBV5-1; CDR3 protein: CASSLGRDTPNTEAFF
J gene: TRBJ2-7; V gene: TRBV11-3; CDR3 protein: CASSFTGTASSYEQYF
J gene: TRBJ1-6; V gene: TRBV5-6; CDR3 protein: CASSPGQGAGNSPLHF
J gene: TRBJ2-5; V gene: TRBV6-2/TRBV6-3; CDR3 protein: CASSWPWGGQETQYF
J gene: TRBJ2-3; V gene: TRBV4-1; CDR3 protein: CASSQGLAGLLVRTDTQYF
J gene: TRBJ2-7; V gene: TRBV5-1; CDR3 protein: CASSSGGGEQYF
J gene: TRBJ2-5; V gene: TRBV29-1; CDR3 protein: CSVDGGGRGETQYF
J gene: TRBJ1-2; V gene: TRBV15; CDR3 protein: CAISEGANYGYTF
J gene: TRBJ1-2; V gene: TRBV30; CDR3 protein: CAWSGGTGYTF
J gene: TRBJ1-6; V gene: TRBV15; CDR3 protein: CATSRVRVNSPLHF
J gene: TRBJ2-3; V gene: TRBV5-4; CDR3 protein: CASSLREKWGTDTQYF
J gene: TRBJ1-1; V gene: TRBV6-6; CDR3 protein: CASSYFQRGAEAFF
J gene: TRBJ2-2; V gene: TRBV7-7; CDR3 protein: CASSPGISTGELFF
J gene: TRBJ1-1; V gene: TRBV12-3/TRBV12-4; CDR3 protein: CASILGQGFRAFF
J gene: TRBJ1-2; V gene: TRBV21-1; CDR3 protein: CASSILTGMNYYGYTF
J gene: TRBJ1-2; V gene: TRBV3-1/TRBV3-2; CDR3 protein: CASSQGQGIGGYTF